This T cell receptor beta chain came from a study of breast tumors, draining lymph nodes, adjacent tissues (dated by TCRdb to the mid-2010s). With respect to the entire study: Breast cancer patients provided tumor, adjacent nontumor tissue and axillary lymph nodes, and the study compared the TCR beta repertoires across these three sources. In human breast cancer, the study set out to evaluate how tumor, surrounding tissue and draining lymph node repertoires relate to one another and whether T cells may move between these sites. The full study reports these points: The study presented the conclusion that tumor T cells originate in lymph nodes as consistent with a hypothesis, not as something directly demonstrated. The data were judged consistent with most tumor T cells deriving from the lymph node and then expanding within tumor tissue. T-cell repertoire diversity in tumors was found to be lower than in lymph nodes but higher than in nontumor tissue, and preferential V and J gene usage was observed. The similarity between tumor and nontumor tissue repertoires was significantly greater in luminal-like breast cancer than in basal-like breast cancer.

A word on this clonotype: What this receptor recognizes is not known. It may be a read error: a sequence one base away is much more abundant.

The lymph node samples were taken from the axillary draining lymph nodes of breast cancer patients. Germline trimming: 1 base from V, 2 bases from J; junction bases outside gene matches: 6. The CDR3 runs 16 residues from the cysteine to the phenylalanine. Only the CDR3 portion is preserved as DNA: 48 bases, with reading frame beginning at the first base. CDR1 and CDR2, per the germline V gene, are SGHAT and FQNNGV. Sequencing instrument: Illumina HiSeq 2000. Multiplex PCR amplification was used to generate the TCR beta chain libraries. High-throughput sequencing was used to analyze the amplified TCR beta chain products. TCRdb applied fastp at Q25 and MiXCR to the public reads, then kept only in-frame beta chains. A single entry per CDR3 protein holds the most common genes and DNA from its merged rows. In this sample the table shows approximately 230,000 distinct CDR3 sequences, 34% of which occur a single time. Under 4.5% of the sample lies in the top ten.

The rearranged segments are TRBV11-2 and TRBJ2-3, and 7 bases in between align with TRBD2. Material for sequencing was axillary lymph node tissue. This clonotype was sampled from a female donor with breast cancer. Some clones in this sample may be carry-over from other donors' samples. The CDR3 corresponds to CASSLGLAATTDTQYF. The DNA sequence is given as TGTGCCAGCAGCTTAGGACTAGCAGCAACCACAGATACGCAGTATTTT.